The present TCR beta chain was sequenced within a study of blood T cell repertoires in COVID-19 (dated by TCRdb to 2020 to 2022). Broadly, across the study: Samples from collaborators originated in the United States, Italy and Spain and spanned both the acute and convalescent phases of COVID-19. The samples were drawn from the first 160 participants of the ongoing ImmuneRACE study and from over a thousand subjects provided by 6 global collaborators. Where available, HLA class I and class II types were obtained from metadata supplied by the sample provider rather than from assay-based typing. A freely available public database, intended as a resource for researchers studying the immune response to SARS-CoV-2, is where the repertoires were released. The material from the prospective study consisted of cDNA or gDNA derived from T cells, B-cell-depleted T cells, or PBMCs. A de-identified subject ID, COVID-19 status, age in years and sex were almost always included in the sample metadata. Subjects who had been exposed to COVID-19, were actively infected with it, or had recovered from it provided the deeply sampled blood TCRbeta repertoires that made up the dataset.

Based on the germline V gene, the CDR1 and CDR2 sequences are ENHRY and SYGVKD. Spanning cysteine to phenylalanine, the CDR3 consists of 15 amino acids. The DNA shown is the 45-base CDR3, in frame from base 1. For this chain, trimming is 8 bases at the V end and 1 base at the J end, and the number of junction bases without a gene match is 7. Whole blood was collected in K2EDTA tubes by collaborating institutions according to the institutions' own protocols. For TCRbeta analysis, collaborators shipped samples as frozen whole blood, isolated PBMCs, or DNA extracted from either of those sample types. TCRbeta CDR3 regions were amplified from genomic DNA by means of the immunoSEQ Assay, a bias-controlled multiplex PCR. The study's processing was this. Within the assay, amplification of reference gene primers was used to estimate how many nucleated cells each sample contained. To quantify the absolute abundance of each unique TCRbeta CDR3 rearrangement, sequence reads were collapsed and filtered. For each sample, productive Simpson clonality was calculated as the square root of Simpson's diversity index over productive rearrangements. The immuneACCESS repertoire file appears here via TCRdb, limited to in-frame rearrangements. These files lack a portion of the clones; in checked studies, under half of the deficit traces to unresolved V genes, and the cause of the others is not known. V, J and clone size reflect that table, while D and trimming were determined from the DNA. The sample data list fewer than 120,000 clones, and less than 75% of these were observed just once. The ten biggest clones cover under 10% of the sample.

Results the study describes overall, beyond this receptor: The quantity of clinical and demographic metadata differed by source and by participant and was supplied without curation.

A remark on this clone: Its recognized antigen is unknown. No much larger clone is present one base from it, and per-base qualities are unavailable.

The source is a woman aged 55-69 years with acute or convalescent COVID-19. The rearranged segments are TRBV10-3 and TRBJ1-5; TRBD1 fits 8 bases in the junction. The specimen sequenced was peripheral blood. The CDR3 is CAIGNQGASNQPQHF. In nucleotide form, the sequence is TGTGCCATCGGAAATCAGGGGGCCAGCAATCAGCCCCAGCATTTT.